This is a list of T cell receptor beta chains from one sample in a study of blood T cell repertoires in COVID-19. Profiling relied on immunoSEQ multiplex PCR, and the TCRdb table lists in-frame clones only, not all of them. The sample has hundreds of thousands of clones, 70% to 90% seen once; the top ten hold around 4.7%. Specimen: PBMCs or T cells enriched from blood (not recorded which). Receptor source: a man aged 25 to 45 with acute COVID-19. Each CDR3 is given without its conserved first and last residue. Each record gives: CDR3 protein, V gene, CDR3 length.

ASSERRLGYT TRBV6-1 10
ASSIQGTHSTDTQY TRBV19 14
ASTLTGTGESPLH TRBV2 13
ASTPGLATNEQF TRBV6-5 12
ASSQEAGGYT TRBV4-2 10
ASSYSGMTEWKLF TRBV6-5 13
ASSAAGGNPVRSSPLH TRBV25-1 16
ATSRDRGTLSEAF TRBV15 13
AISDSGFYGYT TRBV10-3 11
ASSLLEVGGTSYNSPLH TRBV5-1 17
AISDGQSSNQPQH TRBV10-3 13
AISRTDQETQY TRBV10-3 11
ASSRPGTGYEQY TRBV3-1/TRBV3-2 12
ASSYVTRNQPQH TRBV6-6 12
ASSPNGGQGRGTDTQY TRBV18 16
ASSSHTGYTEAF TRBV5-1 12
ASSGPRENTGELF TRBV10-2 13
ASSSRAGDDDQPQH TRBV28 14
ASSAGVRPYEQY TRBV9 12
ASSSRRLNEQY TRBV27 11
ASSLAYGDEQY TRBV7-7 11
ASSDRTGDSNQPQH TRBV5-6 14
ASSLPPTSGGRVSQF TRBV11-2 15
AAGTLGNTIY TRBV23-1 10
ASSPRNLAGGKSGELF TRBV18 16
ASSIGTGVLIMNTEAF TRBV3-1/TRBV3-2 16
ASSLGPGYSNQPQH TRBV28 14
ASSPRTGASMNTEAF TRBV2 15
ASSMGGPGGYGYT TRBV5-5 13
ASIRAGGRGELF TRBV28 12
ASSPRDSPSSGANVLT TRBV19 16
ASTVANYGYT TRBV2 10
ASSPRSSGNTIY TRBV18 12
ASSLADVNTGTDYGYT TRBV5-1 16
ASSPPLTRAETQY TRBV18 13
ASSVGLAGGNEQF TRBV9 13
AVESAGNTIY TRBV3-1/TRBV3-2 10
ASSPGLAGGSYNEQF TRBV6-6 15
ASSQITGKVEKLF TRBV3-1/TRBV3-2 13
ASRDTMNTEAF TRBV5-1 11
ASSFDRASADTQY TRBV11-1 13
ASSPLGGTGGPFH TRBV3-1/TRBV3-2 13
ASRPTSGGAGDTQY TRBV2 14
ASQFRVYGNTEAF TRBV19 13
ASSGRGGFSPLH TRBV7-2 12
ASSFPSQGAKYGYT TRBV28 14
ASSLGQGHTEAF TRBV13 12
ASSEQGTHTEAF TRBV5-1 12
ASSSGLAGVTD TRBV5-6 11
ASSLAMQGQGAGELF TRBV28 15
ASSQDPTGQPQH TRBV3-1/TRBV3-2 12
ASSPGTGTYNEQF TRBV7-3 13
AFPVSGNTIY TRBV30 10
ASSLATGGNYGYT TRBV7-9 13
ASSLTKATGGADTQY TRBV28 15
ASTGTGEKLF TRBV3-1/TRBV3-2 10
ASSLTGGWETEAF TRBV5-1 13
ASSLGPTSGNTIY TRBV3-1/TRBV3-2 13
ASSLEGGNSPLH TRBV7-9 12